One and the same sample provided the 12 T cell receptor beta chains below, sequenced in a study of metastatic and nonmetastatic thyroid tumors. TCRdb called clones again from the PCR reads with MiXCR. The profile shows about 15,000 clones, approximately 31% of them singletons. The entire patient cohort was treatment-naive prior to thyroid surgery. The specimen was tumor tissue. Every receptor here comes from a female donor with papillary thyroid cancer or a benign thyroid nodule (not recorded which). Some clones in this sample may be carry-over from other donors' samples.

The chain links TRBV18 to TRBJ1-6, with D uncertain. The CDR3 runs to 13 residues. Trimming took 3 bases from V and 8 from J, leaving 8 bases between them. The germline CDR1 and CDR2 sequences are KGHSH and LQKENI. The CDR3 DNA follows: TGTGCCAGCTCACCCACACGGGATTCACCCCTCCACTTT. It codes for CASSPTRDSPLHF.

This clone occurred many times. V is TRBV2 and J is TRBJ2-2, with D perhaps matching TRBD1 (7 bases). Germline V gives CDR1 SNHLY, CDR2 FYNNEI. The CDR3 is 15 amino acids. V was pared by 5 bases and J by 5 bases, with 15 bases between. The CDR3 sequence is CASSPRTGGTGELFF. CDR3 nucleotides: TGTGCCAGCAGTCCTCGGACAGGAGGGACCGGGGAGCTGTTTTTT.

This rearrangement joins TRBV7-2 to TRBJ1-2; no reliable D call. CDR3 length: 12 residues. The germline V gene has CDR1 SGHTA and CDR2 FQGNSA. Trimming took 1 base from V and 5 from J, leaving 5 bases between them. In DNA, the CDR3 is TGTGCCAGCAGCTTAGTAGGGTATGGCTACACCTTC. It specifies CASSLVGYGYTF.

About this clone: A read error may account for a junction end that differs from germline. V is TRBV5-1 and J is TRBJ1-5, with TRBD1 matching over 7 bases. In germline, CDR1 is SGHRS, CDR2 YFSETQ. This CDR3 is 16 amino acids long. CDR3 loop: CASSLGDSEGNQHQHF. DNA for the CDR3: TGCGCCAGCAGCTTGGGGGACAGCGAGGGCAATCAGCACCAGCATTTT.

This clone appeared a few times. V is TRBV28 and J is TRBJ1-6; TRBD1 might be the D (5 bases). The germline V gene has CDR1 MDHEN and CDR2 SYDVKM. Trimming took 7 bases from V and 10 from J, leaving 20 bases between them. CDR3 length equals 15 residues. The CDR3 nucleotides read TGTGCCAGCAACCCGGGACGGCGAGGGAGCTCACCCCTCCACTTT. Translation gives CASNPGRRGSSPLHF.

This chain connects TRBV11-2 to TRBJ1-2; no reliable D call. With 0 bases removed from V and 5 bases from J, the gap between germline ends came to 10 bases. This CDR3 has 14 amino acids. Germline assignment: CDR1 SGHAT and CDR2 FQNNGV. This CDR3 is CASSLDLRTYGYTF. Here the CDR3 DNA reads TGTGCCAGCAGCTTAGATCTCAGGACTTATGGCTACACCTTC.

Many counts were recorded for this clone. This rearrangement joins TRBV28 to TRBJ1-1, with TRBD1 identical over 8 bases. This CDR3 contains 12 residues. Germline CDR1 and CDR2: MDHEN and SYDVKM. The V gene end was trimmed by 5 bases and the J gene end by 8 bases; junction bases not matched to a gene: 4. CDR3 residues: CASSPRDREAFF. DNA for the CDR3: TGTGCCAGCAGTCCGCGGGACAGGGAAGCTTTCTTT.

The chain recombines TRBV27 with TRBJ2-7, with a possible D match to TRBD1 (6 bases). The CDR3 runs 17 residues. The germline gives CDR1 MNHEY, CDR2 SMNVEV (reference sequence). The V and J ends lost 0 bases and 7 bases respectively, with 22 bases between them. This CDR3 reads CASSLSSRQVYSGEQYF. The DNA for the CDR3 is TGTGCCAGCAGTTTATCTTCCCGACAGGTCTACTCGGGGGAGCAGTACTTC.

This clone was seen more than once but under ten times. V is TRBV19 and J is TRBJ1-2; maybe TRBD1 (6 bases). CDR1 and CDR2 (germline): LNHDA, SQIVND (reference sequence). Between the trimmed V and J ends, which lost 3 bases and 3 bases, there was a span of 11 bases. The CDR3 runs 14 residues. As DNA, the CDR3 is TGTGCCAGTAGTATCTATGGGGGCGACTATGGCTACACCTTC. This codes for CASSIYGGDYGYTF.

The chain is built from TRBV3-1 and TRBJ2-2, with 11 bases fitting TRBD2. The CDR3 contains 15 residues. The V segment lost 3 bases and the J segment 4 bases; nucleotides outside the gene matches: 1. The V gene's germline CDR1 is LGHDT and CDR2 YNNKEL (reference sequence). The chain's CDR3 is CASSQGLAVTGELFF. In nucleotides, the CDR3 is TGTGCCAGCAGCCAGGGACTAGCGGTCACCGGGGAGCTGTTTTTT.

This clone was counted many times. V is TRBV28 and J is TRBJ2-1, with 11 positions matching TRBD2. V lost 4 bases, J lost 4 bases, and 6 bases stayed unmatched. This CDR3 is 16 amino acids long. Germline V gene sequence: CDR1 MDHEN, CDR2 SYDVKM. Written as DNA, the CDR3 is TGTGCCAGCAGTTCTTGGGGGACTAGCGGTTACAATGAGCAGTTCTTC. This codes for CASSSWGTSGYNEQFF.

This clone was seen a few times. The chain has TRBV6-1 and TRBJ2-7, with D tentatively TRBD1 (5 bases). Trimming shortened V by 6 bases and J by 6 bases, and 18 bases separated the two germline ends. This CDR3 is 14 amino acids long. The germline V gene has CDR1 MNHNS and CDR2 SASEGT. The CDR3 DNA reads TGTGCCAGCAGAAACCCAGGGCTACCTGTCGAGCAGTACTTC. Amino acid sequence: CASRNPGLPVEQYF.